One sample yielded the 23 T cell receptor beta chains listed below, sequenced in a study of blood T cells in healthy people across ages. The second PCR ran roughly 6 to 11 cycles with a sample-barcoded 5' primer and J-beta primers. MiXCR, run by TCRdb on the 5' RACE reads, gives a single entry per CDR3 protein. This sample has some 730,000 distinct CDR3 sequences; 22% occur once, and the top ten carry roughly 22%. The sequencing sample was made of blood. The receptors derive from a man between 65 and 85 years old in good health.

This clonotype has a count of ten or more. This sequence joins TRBV4-1 and TRBJ2-3, with a tentative D call TRBD2 (7 bases). This CDR3 comprises 14 residues. V lost 8 bases to trimming and J lost 5 bases, with 17 bases between them. Germline V lookup: CDR1 MGHRA, CDR2 YSYEKL. In DNA, the CDR3 is TGCGCCAGCTGCTTAGGGGGGAGGGGAGATACGCAGTATTTT. It yields the protein CASCLGGRGDTQYF.

The V and J genes are TRBV27 and TRBJ2-3; 9 bases fit TRBD2. The germline CDR1 and CDR2 sequences are MNHEY and SMNVEV (reference sequence). V gave up 6 bases and J gave up 5 bases; unmatched junction bases: 9. This CDR3 spans 15 amino acids. CDR3 nucleotide sequence: TGTGCCAGCAGGGCCCTTAGCGGGAGTTTAGATACGCAGTATTTT. It specifies CASRALSGSLDTQYF.

The chain combines TRBV6-1 with TRBJ2-3; 8 bases are a match to TRBD2. CDR3 length: 16 residues. Germline V lookup: CDR1 MNHNS, CDR2 SASEGT. After removal of 4 bases from V and 0 bases from J, the junction contained 6 bases not matched to a gene. The CDR3 DNA reads TGTGCCAGCAGTGTAATCCTAGCGGGTAGCACAGATACGCAGTATTTT. Translated: CASSVILAGSTDTQYF.

V usage is TRBV24-1 and J usage is TRBJ1-5; TRBD1 is a possible D gene (5 bases). The CDR3 spans 15 residues. The germline V gene encodes CDR1 KGHDR and CDR2 SFDVKD. V dropped 9 bases and J dropped 4 bases, with 18 bases sitting between them. The CDR3 loop reads CATAPGAGINQPQHF. CDR3 coding DNA: TGTGCCACCGCTCCCGGGGCAGGCATAAATCAGCCCCAGCATTTT.

The CDR3 DNA sequence: TGTGCCAGCAGTGGCTACACTGAAGCTTTCTTT. Its protein is CASSGYTEAFF. The chain joins TRBV25-1 to TRBJ1-1; D uncertain. The CDR3 sequence is 11 residues long. V gave up 4 bases and J gave up 3 bases, with 3 bases separating them. CDR1 is MGHDK, CDR2 SYGVNS, per germline.

This chain links TRBV20-1 with TRBJ2-5; the D gene is possibly TRBD1 (6 bases). Germline V lookup: CDR1 DFQATT, CDR2 SNEGSKA (reference sequence). This CDR3 comprises 14 residues. Trimming removed 5 bases from V and 4 bases from J, with 17 bases in between. CDR3 coding DNA: TGCAGTGCTGTCACTATTAGAGGGGGAGAGACCCAGTACTTC. Residues: CSAVTIRGGETQYF.

The V and J genes are TRBV6-6 and TRBJ1-3; D remains unclear. The length of the CDR3 is 15 residues. Germline loops: CDR1 MNHNY, CDR2 SVGAGI (reference sequence). Trimming pared 7 bases from V and 5 bases from J, leaving 18 bases between. CDR3 residues: CASTPDPWRRNTIYF. In DNA, the CDR3 is TGTGCCAGCACTCCCGACCCCTGGAGGAGAAACACCATATATTTT.

In its sample, this clonotype was seen a few times. This chain links TRBV7-9 with TRBJ1-1; TRBD1 matches at 10 bases. CDR3 length: 18 residues. CDR1 is SEHNR and CDR2 is FQNEAQ in the germline V gene (reference sequence). Trimming removed 4 bases from V and 4 bases from J; junction bases left unmatched: 15. CDR3 sequence (DNA): TGTGCCAGCAGCTCGCCGAAAACTGACAGGGGGCTCTCCACTGAAGCTTTCTTT. It yields the protein CASSSPKTDRGLSTEAFF. Full variable domain (outside the CDR3, taken from reference TRBV7-9 and TRBJ1-1): DTGVSQNPRHKITKRGQNVTFRCDPISEHNRLYWYRQTLGQGPEFLTYFQNEAQLEKSRLLSDRFSAERPKGSFSTLEIQRTEQGDSAMYLCASSSPKTDRGLSTEAFFGQGTRLTVV.

The chain has TRBV30 and TRBJ1-1; D ambiguous. The CDR3 runs to 12 residues. Deletions cut 3 bases from V and 10 bases from J, with 15 bases between. Germline CDR1 is GTSNPN and CDR2 is SVGIG (reference sequence). The CDR3 DNA sequence: TGTGCCTGGAGCGCGGGCCTCAACGGAGCTTTCTTT. Protein: CAWSAGLNGAFF.

This clonotype was seen a few times. This sequence joins TRBV21-1 and TRBJ2-7; the table's D gene call, TRBD1, was not cross checked with the DNA. TRBV21-1 is listed as a pseudogene. The CDR3 runs 14 residues. The chain's CDR3 is CASTLQVNGDEQYV. For the CDR3, the DNA is TGTGCCAGCACGTTACAGGTAAATGGAGACGAGCAGTACGTC.

The chain carries TRBV12-3 or TRBV12-4 and TRBJ1-2; no clear D gene. With 6 bases removed from V and 5 bases from J, the gap between germline ends came to 10 bases. The CDR3 has 12 residues. The CDR3: CASSSDIYGYTF. Written as DNA, the CDR3 is TGTGCCAGCAGCTCCGACATATATGGCTACACCTTC.

The chain links TRBV29-1 to TRBJ2-7; 7 bases match TRBD1. Per germline, CDR1 SQVTM and CDR2 ANQGSEA. J was trimmed by 6 bases and V by 2 bases; bases with no gene match: 4. The CDR3 loop spans 12 amino acids. The CDR3 DNA reads TGCAGCGTTGAACCGACAGGGACCGAGCAGTACTTC. Its protein product is CSVEPTGTEQYF.

This rearrangement joins TRBV12-3 or TRBV12-4 to TRBJ2-2; D unclear. Trimming pared 4 bases from V and 7 bases from J, leaving 13 bases between. The CDR3 contains 14 residues. Here the CDR3 DNA reads TGTGCCAGCAGTTCGGGTATTGTAATCGGGGAGCTGTTTTTT. Residues: CASSSGIVIGELFF.

This clonotype has a count of ten or more. This chain joins TRBV20-1 and TRBJ2-1; the D gene is possibly TRBD1 (6 bases). Trimming took off 4 bases at V and 3 bases at J, with 13 bases between the two ends. The germline CDR1 and CDR2 sequences are DFQATT and SNEGSKA (reference sequence). The CDR3 covers 14 residues. The CDR3 DNA follows: TGCAGTGCTACACAGGGATCCTACTACAATGAGCAGTTCTTC. Encoded protein: CSATQGSYYNEQFF.

This chain joins TRBV28 and TRBJ2-1; tentative D call: TRBD1 (6 bases). The end of the DNA fits TRBJ2-5 better, so the J call may be wrong. Germline V gene lookup returns CDR1 MDHEN and CDR2 SYDVKM. This CDR3 region has 14 residues. The CDR3: CASSPGGGHLAQYF. CDR3 DNA: TGTGCCAGCAGCCCCGGTGGGGGACATTTGGCCCAGTACTTC.

The J gene is TRBJ2-5, the V gene TRBV12-3 or TRBV12-4; a possible D gene is TRBD1 (6 bases). V was pared by 2 bases and J by 5 bases, with 12 bases between. This CDR3 region has 14 residues. The CDR3 reads CASSLRGTGETQYF. The CDR3 bases are TGTGCCAGCAGTTTAAGGGGGACGGGCGAGACCCAGTACTTC.

The chain links TRBV30 to TRBJ2-1; TRBD2 agrees at 7 bases. The germline V gene has CDR1 GTSNPN and CDR2 SVGIG (reference sequence). This CDR3 is built from 13 residues. V trimming: 4 bases; J trimming: 0 bases; junction bases outside the gene matches: 0. DNA for the CDR3: TGTGCCTGGAAGCGGGACTCCTACAATGAGCAGTTCTTC. Protein sequence: CAWKRDSYNEQFF. The variable domain in full, with the rest retrieved from reference TRBV30 and TRBJ2-1, is SQTIHQWPATLVQPVGSPLSLECTVEGTSNPNLYWYRQAAGRGLQLLFYSVGIGQISSEVPQNLSASRPQDRQFILSSKKLLLSDSGFYLCAWKRDSYNEQFFGPGTRLTVL.

This clonotype was found a few times. This chain joins TRBV7-3 and TRBJ2-3; 10 bases are a match to TRBD1. In germline, CDR1 is SGHTA, CDR2 FQGTGA. V shed 4 bases and J 0 bases; nucleotides not matched to a gene: 13. The CDR3 length is 19 residues. The CDR3 reads CASSSQPGQGSLSTDTQYF. CDR3 DNA: TGTGCCAGCAGCTCCCAACCGGGACAGGGGTCCCTTAGCACAGATACGCAGTATTTT.

This clonotype occurred a few times. This chain connects TRBV18 to TRBJ1-6, with D unresolved. With 2 bases removed from V and 0 bases from J, the gap between germline ends came to 17 bases. CDR1 KGHSH and CDR2 LQKENI come from the germline V gene. The CDR3 is made up of 19 amino acids. DNA of the CDR3: TGTGCCAGCTCACCAAGACGGCCGCTCCCGGGCTCCTATAATTCACCCCTCCACTTT. Amino acid sequence: CASSPRRPLPGSYNSPLHF.

The rearrangement joins TRBV6-2 or TRBV6-3 to TRBJ2-7, with 9 bases fitting TRBD1. Germline assignment: CDR1 MNHEY and CDR2 SVGEGT. The CDR3 extends over 13 amino acids. J gave up 4 bases and V 6 bases, and 4 bases lay outside the gene matches. The CDR3 region is CASRDRGIYEQYV. In nucleotides, the CDR3 is TGTGCCAGCAGGGACAGGGGTATTTACGAGCAGTACGTC.

The rearrangement uses TRBV12-3 or TRBV12-4 and TRBJ1-2; the D is unclear. Trimming left V 7 bases short and J 4 bases short, with 19 bases between. The CDR3 sequence is 15 residues long. The CDR3 reads CASIAMGSRAYGYTF. For the CDR3, the DNA is TGTGCCAGCATCGCTATGGGGTCCCGGGCCTATGGCTACACCTTC.

A few counts support this clonotype. The chain carries TRBV18 and TRBJ2-3, with 7 bases aligning to TRBD2. This CDR3 has 16 residues. Germline V lookup: CDR1 KGHSH, CDR2 LQKENI. The junction had 9 bases not matched to a gene; V was cut back by 4 bases and J by 2 bases. The CDR3 DNA follows: TGTGCCAGCTCACTACAGACTAGCCCAACCACAGATACGCAGTATTTT. It encodes CASSLQTSPTTDTQYF.

This clonotype was seen more than once but under ten times. The junction does not match germline at one end; this may be a read error. The chain uses TRBV10-3 and TRBJ1-6, with D possibly being TRBD1 (5 bases). CDR1 and CDR2 from the germline V gene are ENHRY and SYGVKD. The CDR3 spans 14 residues. The CDR3 DNA follows: TGCGCCATCAGTGAGGGGCTTCGGAATTCACCCCTCCACTTT. Residues: CAISEGLRNSPLHF.